Listed here are 15 T cell receptor beta chains from one sample, sequenced in a study of T cell changes during pregnancy in multiple sclerosis. Libraries were prepared by immunoSEQ multiplex PCR; TCRdb keeps only in-frame clonotypes and omits some of them. The sample shows roughly 50,000 clones, 75% to 90% of them seen only once. This specimen was CD8+ T cells from peripheral blood mononuclear cells, taken in the second trimester of pregnancy. The receptors come from a female donor with multiple sclerosis, enrolled in a pregnancy study.

Comment on this clone: Mismatch with germline at one junction end may stem from a read error. CDR3 DNA sequence: TGTGCTAGCAGCCGGGACAGGGACACTGAAGCTTTCTTT. Protein sequence: CASSRDRDTEAFF. This chain uses TRBV7-7 with TRBJ1-1; 9 positions match TRBD1. Germline CDR1 SSHAT, CDR2 FNYEAQ (reference sequence). This CDR3 has 13 amino acids.

The CDR3 sequence is CASSKYFGWGRRGTQYF. CDR3 bases: TGCGCCAGCAGTAAGTACTTCGGGTGGGGCCGGAGGGGGACCCAGTACTTC. The V call is TRBV23-1, the J call TRBJ2-5; TRBD2 might be the D (6 bases). Being an ORF, TRBV23-1 has a function that is uncertain. The CDR3 covers 17 residues. Trimming removed 5 bases at V and 7 bases at J, with 26 bases between.

A single count supports this clone. The gene calls are TRBV28 and TRBJ2-1; 7 bases line up with TRBD2. The CDR3 runs 15 residues. Per germline, CDR1 MDHEN and CDR2 SYDVKM. With V trimmed by 8 bases and J by 2 bases, 9 bases remained unmatched. CDR3 DNA sequence: TGTGCCAGCGCCATAGCGGGTGAGACCTACAATGAGCAGTTCTTC. It translates to CASAIAGETYNEQFF.

The V and J genes are TRBV30 and TRBJ1-2; possible D gene TRBD1, 6 bases. With 5 bases removed from V and 7 bases from J, the gap between germline ends came to 14 bases. The CDR3 is 12 amino acids. Germline lookup yields CDR1 GTSNPN and CDR2 SVGIG (reference sequence). The DNA for the CDR3 is TGTGCCTGGGACGGGAGGGGGGCTGGCTACACCTTC. It specifies CAWDGRGAGYTF.

The CDR3 sequence: CASSADFSGYGYTF. The CDR3 bases are TGTGCCAGCAGCGCCGACTTCTCGGGTTATGGCTACACCTTC. The chain has TRBV5-5 and TRBJ1-2; D is undetermined. V was pared by 4 bases and J by 5 bases, with 15 bases between. The CDR3 spans 14 residues. Germline V gene lookup returns CDR1 SGHKS and CDR2 YYEKEE (reference sequence). The full variable domain, completed using reference TRBV5-5 and TRBJ1-2, is DAGVTQSPTHLIKTRGQQVTLRCSPISGHKSVSWYQQVLGQGPQFIFQYYEKEERGRGNFPDRFSARQFPNYSSELNVNALLLGDSALYLCASSADFSGYGYTFGSGTRLTVV.

V gene TRBV7-9 combines with J gene TRBJ1-1; no definite D call. This CDR3 has 13 residues. Trimming cost V 5 bases and J 1 base, with 8 bases left between them. Germline assignment: CDR1 SEHNR and CDR2 FQNEAQ (reference sequence). CDR3 region: CASSPLGNTEAFF. The CDR3 region has the DNA TGTGCCAGCAGCCCCCTCGGGAACACTGAAGCTTTCTTT.

The V gene is TRBV4-1, the J gene TRBJ2-7; 10 bases match TRBD2. In germline, CDR1 is MGHRA, CDR2 YSYEKL. The CDR3 is made up of 15 amino acids. V lost 0 bases and J lost 7; bases outside the gene matches: 6. CDR3 nucleotides: TGCGCCAGCAGCCAAGATCAACTAGCGGGGAGTGAGCAGTACTTC. Amino acids: CASSQDQLAGSEQYF.

This chain uses TRBV11-2 with TRBJ1-1, with a weak D call TRBD1 (5 bases). V was trimmed by 2 bases and J by 4 bases, leaving 8 bases between them. Germline loops: CDR1 SGHAT, CDR2 FQNNGV. This CDR3 is built from 13 residues. The CDR3 region is CASSLWGGTEAFF. The CDR3, as DNA: TGTGCCAGCAGCTTATGGGGGGGCACTGAAGCTTTCTTT.

In this sample, this clone turned up once. CDR3 loop: CASSLWAGNEQFF. As DNA, the CDR3 is TGTGCCAGCAGCTTATGGGCAGGCAATGAGCAGTTCTTC. V is TRBV11-2 and J is TRBJ2-1, with no clear D. The V gene's germline CDR1 is SGHAT and CDR2 FQNNGV. The ends were cut back, 2 bases at V and 6 bases at J, with 8 bases in the middle. CDR3 size: 13 residues.

This sequence joins TRBV7-9 and TRBJ1-2, with D unclear. The germline gives CDR1 SEHNR, CDR2 FQNEAQ (reference sequence). There are 14 residues in the CDR3. The V end was cut by 3 bases, the J end by 4 bases, with 12 bases between. The CDR3 region has the DNA TGTGCCAGCAGCTTCCCTAGCGACGGCTATGGCTACACCTTC. Its protein is CASSFPSDGYGYTF.

This clone was seen a single time. The chain employs TRBV6-4 and TRBJ2-2; 11 positions match TRBD1. The CDR3 covers 16 residues. Germline lookup yields CDR1 MRHNA and CDR2 SNTAGT. After removal of 10 bases from V and 7 bases from J, the junction contained 14 bases not matched to a gene. CDR3 nucleotides: TGTGCCACCTCCGACGGGGGACAGGGGGGCATCGGGGAGCTGTTTTTT. Translation: CATSDGGQGGIGELFF.

The chain has TRBV4-1 and TRBJ2-1; the match to TRBD1 covers 10 bases. The V segment lost 5 bases and the J segment 9 bases; nucleotides outside the gene matches: 13. Germline assignment: CDR1 MGHRA and CDR2 YSYEKL. CDR3 length: 16 amino acids. The CDR3 sequence is CASSGPDRGEYAEQFF. CDR3 DNA: TGCGCCAGCAGCGGCCCGGACAGGGGGGAATATGCTGAGCAGTTCTTC.

This chain links TRBV19 with TRBJ1-1; D is ambiguous. The CDR3 is made up of 14 amino acids. Germline CDR1 and CDR2: LNHDA and SQIVND (reference sequence). V gave up 1 base and J gave up 7 bases, with 13 bases separating them. The CDR3 loop is CASSIAGGQVEAFF. CDR3 bases: TGTGCCAGTAGTATAGCTGGCGGGCAGGTTGAAGCTTTCTTT.

The chain employs TRBV9 and TRBJ2-4; possible D gene TRBD1, 5 bases. Trimming removed 0 bases at V and 2 bases at J, with 12 bases between. CDR1 and CDR2 from the germline V gene are SGDLS and YYNGEE. The CDR3 totals 16 residues. The CDR3 region has the DNA TGTGCCAGCAGCGTAGAGGGGAAGGGAACCAAAAACATTCAGTACTTC. Amino acid sequence: CASSVEGKGTKNIQYF.

The chain is built from TRBV10-2 and TRBJ2-7; TRBD1 matches 7 bases. The CDR3 covers 14 residues. CDR1 WSHSY and CDR2 SAAADI come from the germline V gene. The ends lost 6 bases at V and 2 bases at J; junction bases unmatched: 7. DNA of the CDR3: TGCGCCAGCAGCCTAAAGGACAGGACCTACGAGCAGTACTTC. This translates into CASSLKDRTYEQYF.